This T cell receptor beta chain was observed in a study of T cells in tumors after PD-1 blockade. The wider study: Prior checkpoint blockade, systemic immunosuppressant use, or anti-cancer therapy within 4 weeks excluded patients. During anti-PD-1 treatment, some patients continued daily vismodegib 150 mg. Whole-study results and caveats: Some novel exhausted tumor clones appeared in pre-treatment blood, suggesting peripheral recruitment.

There are 15 residues in the CDR3. Looked up from germline, CDR1 is GTSNPN and CDR2 is SVGIG (reference sequence). Points on this clone: Its antigen is unidentified.

Measured with immunoSEQ multiplex PCR; TCRdb has only the in-frame clones, and not every one. Among tens of thousands of clones listed, around 72% were seen once. Tumor or blood genomic DNA was sequenced, with inputs of about 616 ng to 6,004 ng. This chain uses TRBV30 with TRBJ2-1; a possible D gene is TRBD1 (6 bases). The sequencing here drew on PBMCs, taken after anti-PD-1 treatment. This sequence was found in a human donor with basal cell carcinoma. For the CDR3, the DNA is TGTAGCGTCCGAGGACAGCTGAGCTCCTACAATGAGCAGTTCTTC. As protein: CSVRGQLSSYNEQFF.